This T cell receptor beta chain was found in a study of T cells of healthy individuals. This CDR3 contains 14 residues. From germline, CDR1 is SGHDT and CDR2 YYEEEE. This clonotype has a handful of counts. The junction departs from germline at one end; a sequencing error may be responsible. TCRdb itself ran the 5' RACE reads through MiXCR, one entry per CDR3 protein. The table has 95,000 to 100,000 distinct CDR3 sequences, 17% seen once; the top ten hold over 5%. The V call is TRBV5-6, the J call TRBJ2-1; TRBD1 aligns across 9 bases. The TCR comes from a human donor in good health. For the CDR3, the DNA is TGTGCCAGCAGCTTGATACAGGGGGCTGGTGAGAAGTTCTTC. Translated, it gives CASSLIQGAGEKFF.